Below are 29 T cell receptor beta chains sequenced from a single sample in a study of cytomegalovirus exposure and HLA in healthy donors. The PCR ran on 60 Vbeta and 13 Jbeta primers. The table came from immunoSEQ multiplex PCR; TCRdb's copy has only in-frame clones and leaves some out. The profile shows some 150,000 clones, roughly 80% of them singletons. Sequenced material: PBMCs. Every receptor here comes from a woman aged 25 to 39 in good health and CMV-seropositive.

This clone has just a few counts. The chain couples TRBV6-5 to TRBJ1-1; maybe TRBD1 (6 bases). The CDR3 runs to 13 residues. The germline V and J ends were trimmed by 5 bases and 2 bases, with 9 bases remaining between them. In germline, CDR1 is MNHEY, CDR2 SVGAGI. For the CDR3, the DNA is TGTGCCAGCAGTGAACAGGGTAACACTGAAGCTTTCTTT. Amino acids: CASSEQGNTEAFF.

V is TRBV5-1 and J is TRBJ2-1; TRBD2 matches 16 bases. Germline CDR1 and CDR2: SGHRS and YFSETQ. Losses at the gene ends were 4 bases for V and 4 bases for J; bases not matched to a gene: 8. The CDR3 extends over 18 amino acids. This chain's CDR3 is CASSPMGTSGGAYNEQFF. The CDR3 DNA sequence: TGCGCCAGCAGCCCCATGGGGACTAGCGGGGGGGCGTACAATGAGCAGTTCTTC.

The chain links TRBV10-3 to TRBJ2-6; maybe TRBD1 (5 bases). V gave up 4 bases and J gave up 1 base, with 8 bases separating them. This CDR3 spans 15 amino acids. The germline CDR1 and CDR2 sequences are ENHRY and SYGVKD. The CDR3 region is CAISGQLSGANVLTF. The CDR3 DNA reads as TGTGCCATCAGTGGACAGCTTTCTGGGGCCAACGTCCTGACTTTC.

The CDR3 DNA reads TGTGCCAGCAGCTCCTACAGGGGGCGCCGGGATACGCAGTATTTT. This translates into CASSSYRGRRDTQYF. The rearrangement links TRBV28 to TRBJ2-3; 9 nucleotides line up with TRBD1. The CDR3 runs 15 residues. Germline CDR1 is MDHEN and CDR2 is SYDVKM. The trim removed 6 bases at V and 6 bases at J, leaving 10 bases unmatched.

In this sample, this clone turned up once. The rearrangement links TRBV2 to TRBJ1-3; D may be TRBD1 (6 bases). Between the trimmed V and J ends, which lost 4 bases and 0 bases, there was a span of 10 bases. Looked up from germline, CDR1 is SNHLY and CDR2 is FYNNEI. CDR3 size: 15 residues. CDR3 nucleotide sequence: TGTGCCAGCAGTGTAGGACAGTACTCTGGAAACACCATATATTTT. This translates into CASSVGQYSGNTIYF.

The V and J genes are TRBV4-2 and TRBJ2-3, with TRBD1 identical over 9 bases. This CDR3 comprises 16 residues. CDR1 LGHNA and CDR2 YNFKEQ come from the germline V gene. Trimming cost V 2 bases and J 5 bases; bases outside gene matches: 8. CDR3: CASSQPDRGQGDTQYF. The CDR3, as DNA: TGTGCCAGCAGCCAACCTGACAGGGGACAGGGAGATACGCAGTATTTT.

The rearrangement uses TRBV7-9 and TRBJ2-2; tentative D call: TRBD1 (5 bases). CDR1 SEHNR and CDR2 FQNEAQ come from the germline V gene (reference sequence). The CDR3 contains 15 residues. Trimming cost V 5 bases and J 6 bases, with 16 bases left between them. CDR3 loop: CASSPNRQTAGELFF. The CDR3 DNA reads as TGTGCCAGCAGCCCCAACCGACAGACTGCCGGGGAGCTGTTTTTT.

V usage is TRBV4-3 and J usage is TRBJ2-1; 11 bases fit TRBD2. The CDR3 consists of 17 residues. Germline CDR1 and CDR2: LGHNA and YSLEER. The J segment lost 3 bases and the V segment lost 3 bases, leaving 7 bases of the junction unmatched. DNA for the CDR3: TGCGCCAGCAGCCAGAGGCTAGCGGGGGGTTACTACAATGAGCAGTTCTTC. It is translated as CASSQRLAGGYYNEQFF.

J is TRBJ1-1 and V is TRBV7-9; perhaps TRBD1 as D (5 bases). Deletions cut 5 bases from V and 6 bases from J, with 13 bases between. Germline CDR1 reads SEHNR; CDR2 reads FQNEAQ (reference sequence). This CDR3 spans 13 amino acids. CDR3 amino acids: CASSRDSWAEAFF. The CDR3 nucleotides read TGTGCCAGCAGCCGGGACTCCTGGGCTGAAGCTTTCTTT.

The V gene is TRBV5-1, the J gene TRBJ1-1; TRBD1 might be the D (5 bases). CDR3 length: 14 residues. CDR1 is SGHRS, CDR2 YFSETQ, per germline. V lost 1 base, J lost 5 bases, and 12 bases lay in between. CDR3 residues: CASSLSGKGTEAFF. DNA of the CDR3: TGCGCCAGCAGCTTGTCAGGGAAGGGAACTGAAGCTTTCTTT.

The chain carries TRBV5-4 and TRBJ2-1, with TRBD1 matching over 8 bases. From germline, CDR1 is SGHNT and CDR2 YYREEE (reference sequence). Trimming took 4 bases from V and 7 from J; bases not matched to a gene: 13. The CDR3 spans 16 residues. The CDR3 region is CASSPPRTGWSNEQFF. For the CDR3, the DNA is TGTGCCAGCAGCCCACCAAGGACAGGGTGGAGTAATGAGCAGTTCTTC.

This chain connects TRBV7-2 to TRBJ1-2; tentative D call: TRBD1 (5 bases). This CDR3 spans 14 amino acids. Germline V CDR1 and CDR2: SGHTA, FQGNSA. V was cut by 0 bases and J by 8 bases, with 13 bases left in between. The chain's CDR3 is CASSLAAREVGYTF. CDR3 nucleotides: TGTGCCAGCAGCTTAGCGGCCAGGGAAGTGGGCTACACCTTC.

As DNA, the CDR3 is TGTGCCAGCAGCCCGGACAGGGCCCTTTGGGGCTACACCTTC. Translated: CASSPDRALWGYTF. The chain combines TRBV7-9 with TRBJ1-2; 8 bases map to TRBD1. This CDR3 has 14 amino acids. Germline V gives CDR1 SEHNR, CDR2 FQNEAQ (reference sequence). The ends lost 5 bases at V and 8 bases at J; junction bases unmatched: 10.

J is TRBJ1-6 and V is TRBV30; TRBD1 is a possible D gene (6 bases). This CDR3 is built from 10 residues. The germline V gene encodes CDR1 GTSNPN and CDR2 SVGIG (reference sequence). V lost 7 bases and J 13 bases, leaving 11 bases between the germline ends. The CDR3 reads CALNRAPLHF. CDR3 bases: TGTGCCTTGAACAGGGCTCCCCTCCACTTT.

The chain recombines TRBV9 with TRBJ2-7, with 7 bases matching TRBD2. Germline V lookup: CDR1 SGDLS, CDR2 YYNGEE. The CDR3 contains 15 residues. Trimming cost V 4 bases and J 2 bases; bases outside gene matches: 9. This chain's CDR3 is CASSPRSGEPYEQYF. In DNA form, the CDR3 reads TGTGCCAGCAGCCCTCGCAGCGGGGAGCCCTACGAGCAGTACTTC.

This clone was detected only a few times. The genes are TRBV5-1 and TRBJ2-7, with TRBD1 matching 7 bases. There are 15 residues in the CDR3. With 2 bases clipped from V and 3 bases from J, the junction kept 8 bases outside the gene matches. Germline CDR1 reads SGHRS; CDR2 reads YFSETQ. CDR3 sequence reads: CASSFSSGQLYEQYF. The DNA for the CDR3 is TGCGCCAGCAGCTTTTCCTCGGGACAGCTCTACGAGCAGTACTTC. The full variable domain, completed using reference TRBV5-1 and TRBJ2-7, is KAGVTQTPRYLIKTRGQQVTLSCSPISGHRSVSWYQQTPGQGLQFLFEYFSETQRNKGNFPGRFSGRQFSNSRSEMNVSTLELGDSALYLCASSFSSGQLYEQYFGPGTRLTVT.

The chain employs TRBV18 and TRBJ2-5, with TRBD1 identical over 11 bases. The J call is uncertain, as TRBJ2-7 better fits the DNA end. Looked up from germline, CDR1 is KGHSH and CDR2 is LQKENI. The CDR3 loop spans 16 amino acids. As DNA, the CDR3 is TGTGCCAGCTCACCTTGGGACAGGGGGGGCTCCTACGAGCAGTACTTC. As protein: CASSPWDRGGSYEQYF.

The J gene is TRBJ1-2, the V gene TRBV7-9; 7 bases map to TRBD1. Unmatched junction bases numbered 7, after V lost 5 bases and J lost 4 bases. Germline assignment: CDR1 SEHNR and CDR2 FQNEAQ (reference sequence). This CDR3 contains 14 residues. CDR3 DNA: TGTGCCAGCAGCATGAGCCGGGACAGCTATGGCTACACCTTC. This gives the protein CASSMSRDSYGYTF.

CDR3 nucleotide sequence: TGTGCCAGTAGTGCCTACGGGACTCCAGAGGGGTACACTGAAGCTTTCTTT. Its protein is CASSAYGTPEGYTEAFF. The genes are TRBV19 and TRBJ1-1, with D perhaps TRBD1 (5 bases). V lost 5 bases and J 3 bases, leaving 22 bases between the germline ends. The CDR3 has 17 residues. Per the germline V gene, CDR1 is LNHDA and CDR2 is SQIVND (reference sequence).

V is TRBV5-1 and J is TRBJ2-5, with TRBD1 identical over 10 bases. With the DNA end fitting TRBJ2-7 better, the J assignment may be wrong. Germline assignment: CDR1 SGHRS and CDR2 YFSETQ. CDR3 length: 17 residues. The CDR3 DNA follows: TGCGCCAGCAGCTTGGGCGTTCTCCGGGACAGGGGAAACGAGCAGTACTTC. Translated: CASSLGVLRDRGNEQYF.

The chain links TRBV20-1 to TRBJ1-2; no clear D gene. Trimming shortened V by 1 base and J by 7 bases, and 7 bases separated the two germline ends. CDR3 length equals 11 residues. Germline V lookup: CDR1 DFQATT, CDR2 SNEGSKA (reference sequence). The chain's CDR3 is CSARVLFGYTF. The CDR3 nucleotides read TGCAGTGCTAGAGTTCTCTTTGGCTACACCTTC.

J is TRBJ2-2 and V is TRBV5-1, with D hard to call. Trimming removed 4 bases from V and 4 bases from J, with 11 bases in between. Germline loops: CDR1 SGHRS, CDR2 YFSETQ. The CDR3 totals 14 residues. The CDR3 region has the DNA TGCGCCAGCAGCCAAGCATATTCCACCGGGGAGCTGTTTTTT. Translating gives CASSQAYSTGELFF.

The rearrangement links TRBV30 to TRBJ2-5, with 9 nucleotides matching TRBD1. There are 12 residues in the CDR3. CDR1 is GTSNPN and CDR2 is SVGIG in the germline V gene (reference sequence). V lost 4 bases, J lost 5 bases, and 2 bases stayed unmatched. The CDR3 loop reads CAWKGQGETQYF. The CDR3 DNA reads TGTGCCTGGAAGGGACAGGGTGAGACCCAGTACTTC.

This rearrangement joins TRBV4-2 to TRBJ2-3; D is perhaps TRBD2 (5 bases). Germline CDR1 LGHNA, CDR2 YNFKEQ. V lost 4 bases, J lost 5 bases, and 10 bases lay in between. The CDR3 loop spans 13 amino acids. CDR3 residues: CASSLRRGDTQYF. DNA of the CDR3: TGTGCCAGCAGCCTTCGTCGGGGAGATACGCAGTATTTT.

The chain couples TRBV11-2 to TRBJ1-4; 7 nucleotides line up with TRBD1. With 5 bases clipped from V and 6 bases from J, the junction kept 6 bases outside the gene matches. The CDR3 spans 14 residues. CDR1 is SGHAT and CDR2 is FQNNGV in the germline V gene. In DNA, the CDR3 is TGTGCCAGCAGCGCCAGGGGGAAGCATGAAAAACTGTTTTTT. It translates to CASSARGKHEKLFF.

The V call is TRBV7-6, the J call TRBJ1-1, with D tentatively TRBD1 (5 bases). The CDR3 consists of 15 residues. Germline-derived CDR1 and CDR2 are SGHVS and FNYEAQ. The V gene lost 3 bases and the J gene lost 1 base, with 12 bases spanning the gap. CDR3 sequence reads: CASSFRFGQNTEAFF. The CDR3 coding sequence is TGTGCCAGCAGCTTCCGGTTCGGACAGAACACTGAAGCTTTCTTT.

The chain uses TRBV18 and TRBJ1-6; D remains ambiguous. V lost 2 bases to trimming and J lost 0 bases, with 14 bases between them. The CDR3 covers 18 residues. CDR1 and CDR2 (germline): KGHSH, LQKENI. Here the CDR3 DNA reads TGTGCCAGCTCACCATCGGTAGGAGGTAGCTCCTATAATTCACCCCTCCACTTT. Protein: CASSPSVGGSSYNSPLHF.

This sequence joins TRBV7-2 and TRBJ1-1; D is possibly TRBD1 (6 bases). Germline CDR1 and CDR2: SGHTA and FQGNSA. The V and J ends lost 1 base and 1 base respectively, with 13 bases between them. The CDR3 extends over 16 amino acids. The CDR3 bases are TGTGCCAGCAGCTTAGAAGCAGGGGTTCCGAACACTGAAGCTTTCTTT. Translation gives CASSLEAGVPNTEAFF.

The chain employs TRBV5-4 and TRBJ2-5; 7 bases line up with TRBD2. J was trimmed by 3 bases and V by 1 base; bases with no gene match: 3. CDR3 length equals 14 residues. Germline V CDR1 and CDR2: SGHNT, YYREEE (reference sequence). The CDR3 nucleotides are TGTGCCAGCAGCTTGATGCGGGGGAAAGAGACCCAGTACTTC. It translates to CASSLMRGKETQYF.